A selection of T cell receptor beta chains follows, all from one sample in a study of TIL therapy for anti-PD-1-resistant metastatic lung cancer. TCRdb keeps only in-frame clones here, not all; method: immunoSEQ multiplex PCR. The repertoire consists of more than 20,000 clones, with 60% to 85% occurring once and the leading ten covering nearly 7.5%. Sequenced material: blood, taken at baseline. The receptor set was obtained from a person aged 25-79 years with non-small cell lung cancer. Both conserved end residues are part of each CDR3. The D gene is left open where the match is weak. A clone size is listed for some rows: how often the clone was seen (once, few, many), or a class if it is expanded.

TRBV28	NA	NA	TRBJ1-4	TGTGCCAGCAGCCTCGGACGGATTAATGAAAAACTGTTTTTT	CASSLGRINEKLFF
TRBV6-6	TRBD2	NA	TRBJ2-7	TGTGCCAGCAGTTACTTGGCAGGGAGGGCCTACGAGCAGTACTTC	CASSYLAGRAYEQYF
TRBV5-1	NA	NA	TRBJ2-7	TGCGCCAGCAATACGGGGGAGAGGTCCTACGAGCAGTACTTC	CASNTGERSYEQYF
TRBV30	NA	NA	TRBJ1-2	TGTGCCTGGAGTGTATCGGGGGGCCACTATGGCTACACCTTC	CAWSVSGGHYGYTF
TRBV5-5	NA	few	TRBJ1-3	TGTGCCAGCAGTTCAGGCTCTGGAAACACCATATATTTT	CASSSGSGNTIYF
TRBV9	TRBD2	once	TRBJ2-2	TGTGCCAGCAGCACCGGACTAGCGGGAGGCTTCGCGAACACCGGGGAGCTGTTTTTT	CASSTGLAGGFANTGELFF
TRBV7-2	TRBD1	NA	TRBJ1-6	TGTGCCAGCAGAACCGGGACAGGGAATTCACCCCTCCACTTT	CASRTGTGNSPLHF
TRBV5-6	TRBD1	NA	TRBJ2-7	TGTGCCAGCAGCTTGGGTGGACAGGGGAAATACGAGCAGTACTTC	CASSLGGQGKYEQYF
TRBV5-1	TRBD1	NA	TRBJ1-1	TGCGCCAGCAGCCTGATCGGGACAGGGCGGGCCTCTGAAGCTTTCTTT	CASSLIGTGRASEAFF
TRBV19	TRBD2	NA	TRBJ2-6	TGTGCCAGTAGTATGTTGACTAGCGGGAGGGCCGCTGGGGCCAACGTCCTGACTTTC	CASSMLTSGRAAGANVLTF
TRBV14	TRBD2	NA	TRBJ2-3	TGTGCCACCAGAAATCTAGCGGGAGGCCGTACTACGCAGTATTTT	CATRNLAGGRTTQYF
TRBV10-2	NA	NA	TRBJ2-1	TGCGCCAGCAAGGCATTTGGCGGGAACAATGAGCAGTTCTTC	CASKAFGGNNEQFF
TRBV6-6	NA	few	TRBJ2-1	TGTGCCAGCAGTCACGGGACCAACAATGAGCAGTTCTTC	CASSHGTNNEQFF
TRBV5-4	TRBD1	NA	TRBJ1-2	TGTGCCAGCAGCCCCACGACAGGGCTCTATGGCTACACCTTC	CASSPTTGLYGYTF
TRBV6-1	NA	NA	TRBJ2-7	TGTGCCAGCAGTTGGACAAACTCCTACGAGCAGTACTTC	CASSWTNSYEQYF
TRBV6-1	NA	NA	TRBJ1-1	TGTGCCAGCAGTGAAGCTCGGTCAGGGTCTTACACTGAAGCTTTCTTT	CASSEARSGSYTEAFF
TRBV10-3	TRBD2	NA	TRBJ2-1	TGTGCCATCAGTGAGGTTTGGACTAGCGGGAGTCGCGATGAGCAGTTCTTC	CAISEVWTSGSRDEQFF
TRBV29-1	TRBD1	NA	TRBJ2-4	TGCAGCGTCGCCGGGACAGGGGGTTACATTCAGTACTTC	CSVAGTGGYIQYF
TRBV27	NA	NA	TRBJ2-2	TGTGCCAGCAGTTTATCACGATTCCAGGCCACCGGGGAGCTGTTTTTT	CASSLSRFQATGELFF
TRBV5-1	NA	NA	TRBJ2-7	TGCGCCAGCAGCTTGAAAGGGGTCTCCTACGAGCAGTACTTC	CASSLKGVSYEQYF
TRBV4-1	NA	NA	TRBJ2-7	TGCGCCAGCAGCCAAGAGATCGGACAGAGCTACGAGCAGTACTTC	CASSQEIGQSYEQYF
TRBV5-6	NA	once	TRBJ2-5	TGTGCCAGCAGCCGCCAAGAGACCCAGTACTTC	CASSRQETQYF
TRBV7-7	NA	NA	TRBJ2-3	TGTGCTAGCAGCCCCCGAATAGGTAGCACAGATACGCAGTATTTT	CASSPRIGSTDTQYF
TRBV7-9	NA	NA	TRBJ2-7	TGTGCCAGCCAACCTAGGACAGCCTCCTACGAGCAGTACTTC	CASQPRTASYEQYF
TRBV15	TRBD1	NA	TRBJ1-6	TGTGCCACCAGCAGAGATTGGAGGGACAGGGGTTATTCACCCCTCCACTTT	CATSRDWRDRGYSPLHF
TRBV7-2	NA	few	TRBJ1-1	TGTGCCAGCAGCTTAGGTGGGACGGCCTTGAGTGCTTTCTTT	CASSLGGTALSAFF
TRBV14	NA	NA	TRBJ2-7	TGTGCCAGCAGTCAAAGTTCCCCGGGGCCTTACGAGCAGTACTTC	CASSQSSPGPYEQYF
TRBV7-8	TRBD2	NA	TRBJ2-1	TGTGCCAGCAGCCCCCGCCGGACTAGCGGGGGTGATGAGCAGTTCTTC	CASSPRRTSGGDEQFF
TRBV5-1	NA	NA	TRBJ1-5	TGCGCCAGCACCATGATGTACCGCCGTAGTCAGCCCCAGCATTTT	CASTMMYRRSQPQHF
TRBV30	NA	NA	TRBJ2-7	TGTGCCTGGTCCGATCAGGCCCCCTACGAGCAGTACTTC	CAWSDQAPYEQYF
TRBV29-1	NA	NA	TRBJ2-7	TGCAGCGCTGAGGGGACAAACTACGAGCAGTACTTC	CSAEGTNYEQYF
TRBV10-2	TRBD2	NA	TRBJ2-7	TGCGCCAGCAGCCGTAGATTAGCGGGACTGGCCTACGAGCAGTACTTC	CASSRRLAGLAYEQYF
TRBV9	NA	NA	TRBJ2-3	TGTGCCAGCAGCGTAGAGGGAGTGGGTACGCAGTATTTT	CASSVEGVGTQYF
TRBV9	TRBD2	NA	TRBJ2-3	TGTGCCAGCAGCGTTGATAGCGGGGGGCCTTCGGTTCGTGCGCAGTATTTT	CASSVDSGGPSVRAQYF
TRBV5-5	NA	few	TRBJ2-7	TGTGCCAGCAGCCCAGACAGGGGAGGGTCCTACGAGCAGTACTTC	CASSPDRGGSYEQYF
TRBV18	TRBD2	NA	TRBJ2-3	TGTGCCAGCTCACAACTAGCGGTTCGAGATACGCAGTATTTT	CASSQLAVRDTQYF
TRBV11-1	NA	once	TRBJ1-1	TGTGCCAGCAGCTTAGGATCGGGAGCTTTCTTT	CASSLGSGAFF
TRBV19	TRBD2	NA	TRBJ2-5	TGTGCCAGTAGTATGGGAGGGCCAGGGACCCAGTACTTC	CASSMGGPGTQYF
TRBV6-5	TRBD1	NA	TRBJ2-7	TGTGCCAGCAGTCGGACAGGGGGCTCGTACGAGCAGTACTTC	CASSRTGGSYEQYF
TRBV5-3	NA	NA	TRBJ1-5	TGTGCCAGAAGCTTGGAGCAGGGAAAGGGATATAGCAATCAGCCCCAGCATTTT	CARSLEQGKGYSNQPQHF
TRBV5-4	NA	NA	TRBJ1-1	TGTGCCAGCAGCTCAATCGAGCAGGGGAATGAAGCTTTCTTT	CASSSIEQGNEAFF
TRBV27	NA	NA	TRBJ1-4	TGTGCCAGCGGCCTCGGGAGGGAAAAACTGTTTTTT	CASGLGREKLFF
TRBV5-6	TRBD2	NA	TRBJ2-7	TGTGCCAGCAGCGGGGGGACTAGCGGGGACCCTAACGAGCAGTACTTC	CASSGGTSGDPNEQYF
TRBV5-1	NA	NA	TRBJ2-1	TGCGCCAGCCTCCTCCCCCGCTACCACAATGAGCAGTTCTTC	CASLLPRYHNEQFF
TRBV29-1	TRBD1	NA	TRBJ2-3	TGCAGCGTCCACGCCCGGGACAGGGCCACAGATACGCAGTATTTT	CSVHARDRATDTQYF
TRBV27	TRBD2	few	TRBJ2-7	TGTGCCAGCAGTTTAGAATGGCGGGGGGGATACTACGAGCAGTACTTC	CASSLEWRGGYYEQYF
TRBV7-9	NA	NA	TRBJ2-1	TGTGCCAGCAGTGCGCAAGGTTTGTTGGGCAATGAGCAGTTCTTC	CASSAQGLLGNEQFF
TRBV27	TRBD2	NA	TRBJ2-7	TGTGCCAGCAGTTTATCCCGGACTAGCGGGGTGCTCGTCTACGAGCAGTACTTC	CASSLSRTSGVLVYEQYF
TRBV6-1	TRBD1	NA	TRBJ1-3	TGTGCCAGCAGTAGACAGGGTAAAAACACCATATATTTT	CASSRQGKNTIYF
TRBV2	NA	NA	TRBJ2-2	TGTGCCAGCAGTGCCGAGTCAGGGGCCGGGGAGCTGTTTTTT	CASSAESGAGELFF
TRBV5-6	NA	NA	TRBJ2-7	TGTGCCAGCAGCTTGGCAACCGACGTGCCCTACGAGCAGTACTTC	CASSLATDVPYEQYF
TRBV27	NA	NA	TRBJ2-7	TGTGCCAGCAGCCCGCAAGGGGGGCGCGGCTCCTACGAGCAGTACTTC	CASSPQGGRGSYEQYF
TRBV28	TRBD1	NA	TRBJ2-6	TGTGCCGGCGGACAGGGCTCTGGGGCCAACGTCCTGACTTTC	CAGGQGSGANVLTF
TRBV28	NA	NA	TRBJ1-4	TGTGCCAGCAGTCGGAAAGAAAAACTGTTTTTT	CASSRKEKLFF
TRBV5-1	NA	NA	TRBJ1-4	TGCGCCAGCAGCTTTGCAGGGGATAGAGGTGAAAAACTGTTTTTT	CASSFAGDRGEKLFF
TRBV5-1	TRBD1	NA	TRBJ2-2	TGCGCCAGCAGCTTGCAGGGGGCAGGCGGGGAGCTGTTTTTT	CASSLQGAGGELFF
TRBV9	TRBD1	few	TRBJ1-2	TGTGCCAGCGGACAGGGGGCATCACCATATGGCTACACCTTC	CASGQGASPYGYTF
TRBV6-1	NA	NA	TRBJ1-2	TGTGCCAGCAGTGAGGATGCGGGGGCACACTATGGCTACACCTTC	CASSEDAGAHYGYTF
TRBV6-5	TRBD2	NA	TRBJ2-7	TGTGCCAGCGTTGCGGGCGGGAGTTCTATTTACGAGCAGTACTTC	CASVAGGSSIYEQYF